This T cell receptor (beta chain) originates from a study of cytomegalovirus exposure and HLA in healthy donors. Findings of the study overall: The study flagged some 170 TCR beta chains as cytomegalovirus-associated. TCR beta V- and J-gene trimming, according to a later analysis, was linked to a missense DCLRE1C variant. Among immune exposure information, only CMV serostatus was available. Sequencing likely generated an artifact that appeared as a cluster of highly shared sequence variants.

In the PCR, 60 Vbeta and 13 Jbeta primers were used. Clones were read by immunoSEQ multiplex PCR, and TCRdb kept only the in-frame ones, dropping some. The top ten hold 8% to 13% of the sample, which has about 140,000 clones, about two thirds seen once. As to this clone: Its specificity is unknown.

The clonotype originates from a man aged 25 to 40 in good health and CMV-seropositive. Sequenced input: PBMCs.

The DNA of the CDR3 is TGTGCCAGCAGCATAGAAGGACAGGTGGGAGAAAAACTGTTTTTT. Translated, it gives CASSIEGQVGEKLFF. This chain joins TRBV7-2 and TRBJ1-4, with 7 bases lining up with TRBD1. The germline V gene encodes CDR1 SGHTA and CDR2 FQGNSA. The CDR3 covers 15 residues. The J segment lost 8 bases and the V segment lost 5 bases, leaving 11 bases of the junction unmatched.